This T cell receptor beta chain was sequenced for a study of shared clonotypes between healthy human individuals. Looking at the study overall: Donor ages ranged 18 to 49 years: a couple of women, a few men.

General study points: Relative to memory subsets, naive subsets generally showed larger estimated richness. Naive CD4 clonotypes were shared across several donors at about 5%.

TCRdb's copy holds only in-frame clones and misses some; the assay was immunoSEQ multiplex PCR. The table shows some 2,000,000 clones, with under 97% occurring only once. The CDR3 consists of 16 residues. Germline V CDR1 and CDR2: SGHTA, FQGNSA. J gave up 2 bases and V 5 bases, and 7 bases lay outside the gene matches. Note on this clone: The antigen is undetermined.

Source material: naive CD4+ T cells sorted from blood. Regarding subset: CD45RA+ positively selected. V is TRBV7-2 and J is TRBJ2-5; 11 positions match TRBD2. This TCR was recovered from a man aged 18-30 years in good health. CDR3 sequence reads: CASSLTSGRPQETQYF. The CDR3 DNA sequence: TGTGCCAGCAGCCTTACTAGCGGGAGACCTCAAGAGACCCAGTACTTC.